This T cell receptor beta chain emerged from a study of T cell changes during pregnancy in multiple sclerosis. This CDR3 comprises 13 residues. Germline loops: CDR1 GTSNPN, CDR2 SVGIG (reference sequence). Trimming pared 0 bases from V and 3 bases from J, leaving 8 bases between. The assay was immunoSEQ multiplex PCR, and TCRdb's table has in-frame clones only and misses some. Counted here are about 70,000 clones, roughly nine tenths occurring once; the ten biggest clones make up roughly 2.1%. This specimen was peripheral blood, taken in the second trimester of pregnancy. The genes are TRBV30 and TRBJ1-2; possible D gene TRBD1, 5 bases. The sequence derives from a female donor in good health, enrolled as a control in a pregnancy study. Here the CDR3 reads CAWSVGVYYGYTF. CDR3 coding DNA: TGTGCCTGGAGTGTAGGGGTTTACTATGGCTACACCTTC.